This passage covers 32 T cell receptor beta chains from one sample sequenced in a study of PD-1 blockade in classical Hodgkin lymphoma. All the patients suffered relapse after autologous stem cell transplantation, and brentuximab vedotin exposure differed. Sequencing was performed with immunoSEQ multiplex PCR; in TCRdb, only in-frame clones are kept and a portion is missing. Found here are fewer than 80,000 clones, 71% of them singletons; the top ten hold 7.5% to 9.5%. This sample comprised peripheral blood mononuclear cells (PBMCs), obtained before the second cycle of nivolumab. The receptors derive from a human donor with classical Hodgkin lymphoma.

The chain has TRBV5-8 and TRBJ1-3, with D unclear. Germline lookup yields CDR1 SGHTS and CDR2 YDEGEE. Trimming shortened V by 0 bases and J by 0 bases, and 10 bases separated the two germline ends. This CDR3 has 16 amino acids. This chain's CDR3 is CASSLGKVNSGNTIYF. The CDR3 bases are TGTGCCAGCAGCTTGGGGAAAGTGAACTCTGGAAACACCATATATTTT.

This chain joins TRBV5-1 and TRBJ1-3; the match to TRBD1 covers 8 bases. V was clipped by 4 bases and J by 2 bases; unmatched bases: 5. CDR1 SGHRS and CDR2 YFSETQ come from the germline V gene. CDR3 size: 15 residues. CDR3 in DNA: TGCGCCAGCAGCCCCGGACAGGGAGCTGGAAACACCATATATTTT. Protein product: CASSPGQGAGNTIYF.

By proportion, this clone is medium-sized. The J gene is TRBJ2-2, the V gene TRBV19; TRBD2 aligns across 7 bases. The CDR3 is 14 amino acids. In germline, CDR1 is LNHDA, CDR2 SQIVND (reference sequence). J was trimmed by 8 bases and V by 1 base; bases with no gene match: 4. DNA of the CDR3: TGTGCCAGTAGTATAGGCCTAGCGGTAGGGGAGCTGTTTTTT. This encodes CASSIGLAVGELFF.

The gene calls are TRBV28 and TRBJ1-5, with no clear D. Deletions cut 3 bases from V and 2 bases from J, with 8 bases between. CDR1 and CDR2 from the germline V gene are MDHEN and SYDVKM. The CDR3 is 14 amino acids. The CDR3 DNA sequence: TGTGCCAGCAGTTTGCCCGACGGCAATCAGCCCCAGCATTTT. This encodes CASSLPDGNQPQHF.

This clone was detected once. The chain uses TRBV7-2 and TRBJ1-2; D remains ambiguous. Trimming took off 4 bases at V and 2 bases at J, with 8 bases between the two ends. The CDR3 runs to 13 residues. The germline CDR1 and CDR2 sequences are SGHTA and FQGNSA. Here the CDR3 DNA reads TGTGCCAGCAGCTCGGCCTCGAACTATGGCTACACCTTC. It yields the protein CASSSASNYGYTF.

The table lists this clone with a few counts. The chain links TRBV15 to TRBJ1-2; tentatively, D is TRBD1 (5 bases). With 1 base removed from V and 3 bases from J, the gap between germline ends came to 15 bases. The germline CDR1 and CDR2 sequences are LNHNV and YYDKDF (reference sequence). This CDR3 contains 16 residues. CDR3 protein: CATSRGPGKVDYGYTF. DNA for the CDR3: TGTGCCACCAGCAGAGGACCAGGGAAGGTTGACTATGGCTACACCTTC.

CDR3 amino acids: CASSYPRERGTGELFF. In DNA form, the CDR3 reads TGTGCCAGCAGTTACCCCAGGGAAAGGGGCACCGGGGAGCTGTTTTTT. The J gene is TRBJ2-2, the V gene TRBV6-6; tentatively, D is TRBD1 (5 bases). The CDR3 totals 16 residues. V was trimmed by 2 bases and J by 4 bases, leaving 14 bases between them. Germline V gene lookup returns CDR1 MNHNY and CDR2 SVGAGI (reference sequence).

The gene calls are TRBV5-3 and TRBJ1-4; D gene ambiguous. TRBV5-3 is an ORF; its function is uncertain. The CDR3 is 19 residues long. V lost 2 bases and J lost 1, with 21 bases in between. The DNA for the CDR3 is TGTGCCAGAAGCTTAGACCTTACCGTACCCTACATAACTAATGAAAAACTGTTTTTT. Encoded protein: CARSLDLTVPYITNEKLFF.

The rearrangement uses TRBV29-1 and TRBJ1-1, with 7 bases fitting TRBD1. Germline loops: CDR1 SQVTM, CDR2 ANQGSEA. Unmatched junction bases numbered 2, after V lost 6 bases and J lost 1 base. The CDR3 totals 12 residues. This chain's CDR3 is CSVGQANTEAFF. The DNA for the CDR3 is TGCAGCGTCGGACAGGCGAACACTGAAGCTTTCTTT.

This clone was seen only a few times. This chain joins TRBV7-9 and TRBJ1-2; 9 bases align to TRBD1. J lost 2 bases, V lost 5 bases, and 12 bases had no gene match. This CDR3 comprises 17 residues. The germline V gene encodes CDR1 SEHNR and CDR2 FQNEAQ (reference sequence). CDR3 in amino acids: CASSPANYRGRNYGYTF. The CDR3 DNA reads as TGTGCCAGCAGCCCCGCAAATTACAGGGGGCGAAACTATGGCTACACCTTC. Full variable domain (outside the CDR3, taken from reference TRBV7-9 and TRBJ1-2): DTGVSQNPRHKITKRGQNVTFRCDPISEHNRLYWYRQTLGQGPEFLTYFQNEAQLEKSRLLSDRFSAERPKGSFSTLEIQRTEQGDSAMYLCASSPANYRGRNYGYTFGSGTRLTVV.

The sample holds one count of this clone. V and J are TRBV28 and TRBJ2-7; no reliable D call. Trimming removed 3 bases at V and 4 bases at J, with 13 bases between. This CDR3 comprises 14 residues. The germline gives CDR1 MDHEN, CDR2 SYDVKM. The CDR3 DNA reads TGTGCCAGCAGTTTCGCTTCATTCCGATACGAGCAGTACTTC. It is translated as CASSFASFRYEQYF.

V usage is TRBV6-1 and J usage is TRBJ1-5; D may be TRBD1 (6 bases). Germline lookup yields CDR1 MNHNS and CDR2 SASEGT. Trimming took off 6 bases at V and 4 bases at J, with 16 bases between the two ends. The CDR3 consists of 15 residues. The CDR3 protein is CASSQGTSQNQPQHF. CDR3 nucleotides: TGTGCCAGCAGCCAGGGGACCTCGCAGAATCAGCCCCAGCATTTT.

The chain combines TRBV15 with TRBJ2-1, with 8 bases fitting TRBD2. The CDR3 extends over 17 amino acids. Trimming cost V 5 bases and J 8 bases; bases outside gene matches: 17. CDR1 LNHNV and CDR2 YYDKDF come from the germline V gene (reference sequence). The DNA of the CDR3 is TGTGCCACCAGCCCGAGGGGCCCGGGACTAGGGTCTGATGAGCAGTTCTTC. The encoded protein is CATSPRGPGLGSDEQFF.

The J gene is TRBJ1-5, the V gene TRBV10-3; D gene ambiguous. The CDR3 sequence is 14 residues long. V was shortened by 3 bases and J by 4 bases, with 10 bases between the two germline ends. CDR1 and CDR2 (germline): ENHRY, SYGVKD. The CDR3 loop is CAISEPGFNQPQHF. CDR3 sequence (DNA): TGTGCCATCAGTGAACCGGGGTTTAATCAGCCCCAGCATTTT.

This clone has only one observation. This sequence joins TRBV6-5 and TRBJ2-6; D unclear. V was clipped by 5 bases and J by 2 bases, with 10 bases between them. The CDR3 has 15 amino acids. Germline CDR1 is MNHEY and CDR2 is SVGAGI. The CDR3 here is CASSPEPTGANVLTF. DNA for the CDR3: TGTGCCAGCAGTCCAGAACCCACTGGGGCCAACGTCCTGACTTTC.

The V and J genes are TRBV5-1 and TRBJ1-1, with TRBD1 as a possible D gene (6 bases). The CDR3 contains 14 residues. V lost 4 bases and J 5 bases, leaving 15 bases between the germline ends. From germline, CDR1 is SGHRS and CDR2 YFSETQ. This CDR3 is CASSPRGAETEAFF. DNA for the CDR3: TGCGCCAGCAGCCCACGGGGGGCCGAAACTGAAGCTTTCTTT.

The chain links TRBV15 to TRBJ2-3, with D maybe TRBD2 (5 bases). Between the trimmed V and J ends, which lost 0 bases and 6 bases, there was a span of 10 bases. The CDR3 consists of 14 residues. CDR1 and CDR2 from the germline V gene are LNHNV and YYDKDF (reference sequence). CDR3 DNA sequence: TGTGCCACCAGCAGAGATCTAGCATCTGATACGCAGTATTTT. Translated, it gives CATSRDLASDTQYF.

The chain couples TRBV7-3 to TRBJ2-1; 12 bases fit TRBD2. The CDR3 spans 14 residues. Germline loops: CDR1 SGHTA, CDR2 FQGTGA. Trimming removed 0 bases from V and 9 bases from J; junction bases left unmatched: 0. CDR3 region: CASSLTGLAGEQFF. CDR3 DNA sequence: TGTGCCAGCAGCTTAACGGGACTAGCGGGTGAGCAGTTCTTC. Supplemented by reference TRBV7-3 and TRBJ2-1, the full variable domain reads GAGVSQTPSNKVTEKGKYVELRCDPISGHTALYWYRQSLGQGPEFLIYFQGTGAADDSGLPNDRFFAVRPEGSVSTLKIQRTERGDSAVYLCASSLTGLAGEQFFGPGTRLTVL.

J is TRBJ2-2 and V is TRBV5-6, with TRBD1 matching over 8 bases. The length of the CDR3 is 17 residues. Germline V gene lookup returns CDR1 SGHDT and CDR2 YYEEEE. J was trimmed by 1 base and V by 1 base; bases with no gene match: 6. This CDR3 is CASSLYSTGVNTGELFF. The CDR3 nucleotides read TGTGCCAGCAGCTTGTATTCGACAGGGGTGAACACCGGGGAGCTGTTTTTT. Together with reference TRBV5-6 and TRBJ2-2, the CDR3 gives the full variable domain: DAGVTQSPTHLIKTRGQQVTLRCSPKSGHDTVSWYQQALGQGPQFIFQYYEEEERQRGNFPDRFSGHQFPNYSSELNVNALLLGDSALYLCASSLYSTGVNTGELFFGEGSRLTVL.

The V call is TRBV7-8, the J call TRBJ1-4; D is unresolved. Germline V gene data show CDR1 as SGHVS and CDR2 as FQNEAQ. Trimming left V 0 bases short and J 7 bases short, with 12 bases between. The CDR3 has 15 residues. The DNA of the CDR3 is TGTGCCAGCAGCTTAGCGCTGGGAGGTGGTGAAAAACTGTTTTTT. Encoded protein: CASSLALGGGEKLFF. The whole variable domain, filled in from reference TRBV7-8 and TRBJ1-4, reads GAGVSQSPRYKVAKRGQDVALRCDPISGHVSLFWYQQALGQGPEFLTYFQNEAQLDKSGLPSDRFFAERPEGSVSTLKIQRTQQEDSAVYLCASSLALGGGEKLFFGSGTQLSVL.

This sequence joins TRBV5-5 and TRBJ2-3; 9 bases match TRBD2. Germline values: CDR1 SGHKS, CDR2 YYEKEE (reference sequence). The J segment lost 4 bases and the V segment lost 0 bases, leaving 3 bases of the junction unmatched. This CDR3 is built from 15 residues. The CDR3 region is CASSLEGGGADTQYF. As DNA, the CDR3 is TGTGCCAGCAGCTTGGAGGGCGGGGGGGCAGATACGCAGTATTTT.

The J gene is TRBJ2-7, the V gene TRBV2; a possible D gene is TRBD1 (5 bases). The V end lost 4 bases, the J end lost 6 bases, and 10 bases lay between the germline ends. Germline-derived CDR1 and CDR2 are SNHLY and FYNNEI. The CDR3 extends over 12 amino acids. CDR3 nucleotides: TGTGCCAGCAGTGGAGACAGAAGCGAGCAGTACTTC. This encodes CASSGDRSEQYF.

This clone turned up a few times. V usage is TRBV7-9 and J usage is TRBJ2-2; D ambiguous. This CDR3 is 16 amino acids long. Germline V gene sequence: CDR1 SEHNR, CDR2 FQNEAQ (reference sequence). V shed 0 bases and J shed 2 bases, with 10 bases lying between them. CDR3 coding DNA: TGTGCCAGCAGCTTAGCCGGCGTCCCCAACACCGGGGAGCTGTTTTTT. It codes for CASSLAGVPNTGELFF.

The chain carries TRBV5-1 and TRBJ2-5; D gene uncertain. The CDR3 is made up of 13 amino acids. The V end was cut by 4 bases, the J end by 5 bases, with 12 bases between. Per germline, CDR1 SGHRS and CDR2 YFSETQ. The CDR3 DNA reads as TGCGCCAGCAGCACCGGATTCGCTGAGACCCAGTACTTC. Translation: CASSTGFAETQYF.

V and J are TRBV2 and TRBJ2-7; D not certain. This CDR3 has 10 residues. V lost 6 bases and J 3 bases, leaving 3 bases between the germline ends. CDR1 SNHLY and CDR2 FYNNEI come from the germline V gene. CDR3 amino acids: CASRVYEQYF. The CDR3 nucleotides are TGTGCCAGCAGAGTCTACGAGCAGTACTTC.

The chain recombines TRBV29-1 with TRBJ1-2, with a possible D match to TRBD1 (5 bases). This CDR3 region has 11 residues. Trimming removed 0 bases at V and 9 bases at J, with 8 bases between. The germline V gene encodes CDR1 SQVTM and CDR2 ANQGSEA. CDR3 loop: CSVEENRSYTF. In nucleotides, the CDR3 is TGCAGCGTTGAAGAGAACAGGAGCTACACCTTC.

The chain employs TRBV11-3 and TRBJ1-3; D is possibly TRBD1 (5 bases). This CDR3 comprises 16 residues. From germline, CDR1 is SGHNT and CDR2 YENEEA. Trimming shortened V by 3 bases and J by 0 bases, and 12 bases separated the two germline ends. The CDR3 nucleotides read TGTGCCAGCAGCTTGGGGACTGTTTTCTCTGGAAACACCATATATTTT. Residues: CASSLGTVFSGNTIYF.

This clone has a single count. In the same sample, other DNA sequences code for this CDR3. This chain links TRBV27 with TRBJ1-1; D is unclear. The CDR3 totals 13 residues. The germline V gene has CDR1 MNHEY and CDR2 SMNVEV (reference sequence). V lost 3 bases to trimming and J lost 0 bases, with 5 bases between them. CDR3 loop: CASSFTVNTEAFF. The DNA of the CDR3 is TGTGCCAGCAGTTTTACGGTGAACACTGAAGCTTTCTTT.

Concerning this clone itself: One end of the junction is discordant with germline, which a read error may explain. V is TRBV5-4 and J is TRBJ1-5, with D uncertain. Germline V gene sequence: CDR1 SGHNT, CDR2 YYREEE (reference sequence). The CDR3 has 16 residues. The CDR3 DNA sequence: TGCGCCAGCAGCCCGTCCGCGCAGTATAGCAATCAGCCCCAGCATTTT. Translating gives CASSPSAQYSNQPQHF. Full variable domain (missing parts from reference TRBV5-4 and TRBJ1-5): ETGVTQSPTHLIKTRGQQVTLRCSSQSGHNTVSWYQQALGQGPQFIFQYYREEENGRGNFPPRFSGLQFPNYSSELNVNALELDDSALYLCASSPSAQYSNQPQHFGDGTRLSIL.

This clone was seen a handful of times. CDR3 region: CASSPLAGQGNYEQYF. In nucleotides, the CDR3 is TGTGCCAGCTCACCACTGGCGGGACAGGGAAACTACGAGCAGTACTTC. The chain combines TRBV18 with TRBJ2-7, with 9 bases identical to TRBD1. Per germline, CDR1 KGHSH and CDR2 LQKENI. With 1 base clipped from V and 3 bases from J, the junction kept 7 bases outside the gene matches. The CDR3 has 16 amino acids.

J is TRBJ1-5 and V is TRBV7-6; D unclear. This CDR3 has 16 amino acids. Germline lookup yields CDR1 SGHVS and CDR2 FNYEAQ. Between the trimmed V and J ends, which lost 2 bases and 2 bases, there was a span of 13 bases. The CDR3: CASSLHSRRGNQPQHF. The CDR3 DNA reads as TGTGCCAGCAGCTTACACTCCAGGCGTGGCAATCAGCCCCAGCATTTT.

This clone appeared a few times. CDR3 DNA sequence: TGCGCCAGCAGCCCGACAGGGGGCGAAGCGGATACGCAGTATTTT. Translation: CASSPTGGEADTQYF. The chain uses TRBV5-1 and TRBJ2-3, with 10 nucleotides matching TRBD1. Germline V gene sequence: CDR1 SGHRS, CDR2 YFSETQ. This CDR3 spans 15 amino acids. V was clipped by 4 bases and J by 6 bases; unmatched bases: 8.